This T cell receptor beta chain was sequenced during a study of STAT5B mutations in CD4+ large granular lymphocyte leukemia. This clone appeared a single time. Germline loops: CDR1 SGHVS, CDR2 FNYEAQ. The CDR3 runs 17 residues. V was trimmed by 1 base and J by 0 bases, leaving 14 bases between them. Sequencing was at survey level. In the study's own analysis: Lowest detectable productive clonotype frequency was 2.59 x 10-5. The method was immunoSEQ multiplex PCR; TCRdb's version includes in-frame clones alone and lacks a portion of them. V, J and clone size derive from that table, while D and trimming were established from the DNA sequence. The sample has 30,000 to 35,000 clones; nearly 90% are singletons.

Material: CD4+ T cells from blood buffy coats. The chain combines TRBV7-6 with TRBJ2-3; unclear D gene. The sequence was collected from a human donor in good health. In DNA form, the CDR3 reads TGTGCCAGCAGCTTAGAGGCGCCCGCATATAGCACAGATACGCAGTATTTT. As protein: CASSLEAPAYSTDTQYF.